The sequence of this T cell receptor (beta chain) was determined in a study of T cells in localized non-small cell lung cancer. Assay: immunoSEQ multiplex PCR; the TCRdb copy retains only in-frame clones and omits some. The sample lists around 130,000 clones, approximately 88% occurring once. Germline lookup yields CDR1 SGHTA and CDR2 FQGTGA. V was clipped by 5 bases and J by 4 bases; unmatched bases: 7. CDR3 length equals 15 residues. Study-level results: In adjacent lung, a median about 54 of the top 100 tumor clones were found. It remains possible that heterogeneity exists, since only one tumor region was sequenced. Prolonged overall survival went with higher T cell density in the blood. Measurement of T cell clonality placed uninvolved adjacent lung highest, above the level in tumor.

A remark on this clone: Its antigen is as yet unknown.

This sample comprised peripheral blood, obtained before any cancer treatment. V usage is TRBV7-3 and J usage is TRBJ2-2, with 7 bases fitting TRBD1. This TCR derives from a female donor over 55 with stage I lung adenocarcinoma. The CDR3 DNA is TGTGCCAGCAGCCAGACAGGGTCGAGCACCGGGGAGCTGTTTTTT. It codes for CASSQTGSSTGELFF.